Listed below are T cell receptor beta chains from one sample, sequenced in a study of T cell repertoires in cytomegalovirus infection. TCRdb re-derived calls from the reads in MiXCR, one entry per CDR3 protein. This table holds approximately 990,000 distinct CDR3 sequences, 30% to 40% found once. For these TCRs, the target antigens are not known. Sequencing used cultured CD8+ T cells from PBMCs, obtained from culture after CMV antigen stimulation. The receptors come from a human donor in good health (CMV status not recorded). Some clones in this sample may be carry-over from other donors' samples. Each CDR3 is given with its conserved first and last residue. The D gene is left open where the match is weak. Rows may omit the clone size; those that give it use once, few, many or a size class.

V	size	J	D	DNA	CDR3
TRBV27	NA	TRBJ1-4	NA	TGTGCCAGCAGTTTAAGGATGCAGAATGAAAAACTGTTTTTT	CASSLRMQNEKLFF
TRBV15	few	TRBJ2-7	TRBD1	TGTGCCACCAGCAGAGATCGAGGGACAGGTACCTACGAGCAGTACTTC	CATSRDRGTGTYEQYF
TRBV6-6	NA	TRBJ1-5	TRBD1	TGTGCCAGCACCCTGCCCCGGACAGGGCAATTCGGAAGCAATCAGCCCCAGCATTTT	CASTLPRTGQFGSNQPQHF
TRBV24-1	once	TRBJ2-2	TRBD1	TGTGCCACCAGTGCCGGGACAGAAAACACCGGGGAGCTGTTTTTT	CATSAGTENTGELFF
TRBV12-3/TRBV12-4	NA	TRBJ1-5	NA	TGTGCCAGCAGTTTAGGCCGTAAGCCCCAGCATTTT	CASSLGRKPQHF
TRBV20-1	few	TRBJ2-3	NA	TGCAGTGCTAGAGATCCTGGCGGGGCCCCAATGAGGGCAGAGAGCACAGATACGCAGTATTTT	CSARDPGGAPMRAESTDTQYF
TRBV4-1	NA	TRBJ1-2	TRBD1	TGCGCCAGCAGCCCTTTGGAGGGGGCGGCCTACTATGGCTACACCTTC	CASSPLEGAAYYGYTF
TRBV6-5	NA	TRBJ2-1	NA	TGTGCCAGCAGTTACAGGGGCGCCAGCTCCTACAATGAGCAGTTCTTC	CASSYRGASSYNEQFF
TRBV7-9	NA	TRBJ1-5	NA	TGTGCCAGCAGCGGGATAGGGGCAAGCAATCAGCCCCAGCATTTT	CASSGIGASNQPQHF
TRBV6-2/TRBV6-3	few	TRBJ2-3	NA	TGTGCCAGCAGTTACGTGACGGGGAGCACAGATACGCAGTATTTT	CASSYVTGSTDTQYF
TRBV27	NA	TRBJ2-7	TRBD1	TGTGCCAGCACCCGAGGCGGGACAGGGATCTACGAGCAGTACTTC	CASTRGGTGIYEQYF
TRBV6-2/TRBV6-3	NA	TRBJ2-5	NA	TGTGCCAGCAGTTACTCGGAAACAACACGGGAACAAGAGACCCAGTACTTC	CASSYSETTREQETQYF
TRBV7-6	many	TRBJ2-5	NA	TGTGCCAGCAGCTTAGGGGGGGCAGGAGAGACCCAGTACTTC	CASSLGGAGETQYF
TRBV19	few	TRBJ2-7	NA	TGTGCCAGTAGTAGTGGGGGGGCCGGGTCCTACGAGCAGTACTTC	CASSSGGAGSYEQYF
TRBV27	few	TRBJ2-7	TRBD2	TGTGCCTCCCGCCTAGGGGAGGGGTCCTACGAGCAGTACTTC	CASRLGEGSYEQYF
TRBV5-6	many	TRBJ2-2	TRBD1	TGTGCCAGCAGCCTGGACAGGGCCTACACCGGGGAGCTGTTTTTT	CASSLDRAYTGELFF
TRBV5-6	NA	TRBJ1-2	NA	TGTGCCAGCAGCGGACCGCGCGTCTATGGCTACACCTTC	CASSGPRVYGYTF
TRBV7-9	NA	TRBJ1-5	TRBD1	TGTGCCAGCAGCTTAGTTACAGGGGATTATAGCAATCAGCCCCAGCATTTT	CASSLVTGDYSNQPQHF
TRBV12-3/TRBV12-4	NA	TRBJ2-2	NA	TGTGCCAGCAGTCTGCAGGGGAAGAAGGGCGGGGAGCTGTTTTTT	CASSLQGKKGGELFF
TRBV20-1	few	TRBJ2-1	NA	TGCAGTGCTAGAGATCAGAGAGACTTCTTCTACAATGAGCAGTTCTTC	CSARDQRDFFYNEQFF
TRBV7-9	many	TRBJ1-2	NA	TGTGCCAGCAGCGCCGACAGGCTGGGCTATGGCTACACCTTC	CASSADRLGYGYTF
TRBV4-1	NA	TRBJ1-6	NA	TGCGCCAGCAGCCTCGAAACCGGGACCTATAATTCACCCCTCCACTTT	CASSLETGTYNSPLHF
TRBV28	NA	TRBJ2-5	NA	TGTGCCAGCAGTTTCCCGGCAGGAGCGGAGACCCAGTACTTC	CASSFPAGAETQYF
TRBV7-6	NA	TRBJ1-5	NA	TGTGCCAGCAGCCTGGGAACAGAGGAACAGCCCCAGCATTTT	CASSLGTEEQPQHF
TRBV12-5	NA	TRBJ2-1	TRBD2	TGTGCTAGTGGATTTTCCCCACGGGAGGAGGAATACAATGAGCAGTTCTTC	CASGFSPREEEYNEQFF
TRBV7-2	many	TRBJ1-2	TRBD1	TGTGCTATTCCGGGACAGGCTTTAGCCTATGGCTACACCTTC	CAIPGQALAYGYTF
TRBV27	few	TRBJ1-3	NA	TGTGCCAGCAGCCTCGAGGCTGGAAACACCATATATTTT	CASSLEAGNTIYF
TRBV7-9	NA	TRBJ1-1	NA	TGTGCCAGCAGCTTAGCGAGGTTGCCAACTGAAGCTTTCTTT	CASSLARLPTEAFF
TRBV19	NA	TRBJ1-1	NA	TGTGCCAGTAGTATTGTTTGGGAGAACACTGAAGCTTTCTTT	CASSIVWENTEAFF
TRBV7-9	few	TRBJ1-3	NA	TGTGCCAGCAGTCGGGGAGGGATCTCTGGAAACACCATATATTTT	CASSRGGISGNTIYF
TRBV11-2	NA	TRBJ1-1	NA	TGTGCCAGCAGCCCCTGGGGGGGGATTGGGATGGGCACTGAAGCTTTCTTT	CASSPWGGIGMGTEAFF
TRBV9	NA	TRBJ2-1	NA	TGTGCCAGCAGCGGCCCATACAATGAGCAGTTCTTC	CASSGPYNEQFF
TRBV19	NA	TRBJ2-1	NA	TGTGCCAGTAGCATCGGGACTTACCGAGAGCAGTTCTTC	CASSIGTYREQFF
TRBV9	NA	TRBJ1-1	NA	TGTGTCAGCAGCGCTTGGGAGGTTTTGAACACTGAAGCTTTCTTT	CVSSAWEVLNTEAFF
TRBV7-2	NA	TRBJ2-7	NA	TGTGCCAGCAGCCACACAAGGGGTACCTACGAGCAGTACTTC	CASSHTRGTYEQYF
TRBV6-5	NA	TRBJ1-1	TRBD1	TGTGCCAGCAGTCCCCAACCTGGACAGGGGAACACTGAAGCTTTCTTT	CASSPQPGQGNTEAFF
TRBV12-3/TRBV12-4	few	TRBJ2-1	NA	TGTGCCAGCAGTGGTACAGGGCTGTACAATGAGCAGTTCTTC	CASSGTGLYNEQFF